These 17 T cell receptor beta chains were all obtained from the same sample, sequenced in a study of response to subunit inactivated influenza vaccine. One entry per CDR3 protein, called by TCRdb with MiXCR from the RT-PCR reads. This sample yields more than 500,000 distinct CDR3 sequences, of which about 11% are seen a single time; approximately 11% belongs to the top ten. These sequences were also reported in another study, on T cells expressing NK-cell markers. From that study: UMIs accompanied the 5'RACE template switching by which TCR beta cDNA was made.

Sequenced material: PBMCs from blood, taken on the day of vaccination. The receptors stem from a man aged 45-65 years who received an inactivated influenza vaccine.

The rearrangement uses TRBV6-1 and TRBJ2-2, with D unresolved. From germline, CDR1 is MNHNS and CDR2 SASEGT. V lost 5 bases, J lost 6 bases, and 13 bases lay in between. The CDR3 consists of 14 residues. The CDR3 region is CASSPPHTPGELFF. For the CDR3, the DNA is TGTGCCAGCAGTCCGCCCCATACCCCCGGGGAGCTGTTTTTT.

The rearrangement uses TRBV12-3 or TRBV12-4 and TRBJ2-4, with a tentative D call TRBD1 (5 bases). CDR3 length equals 16 residues. Trimming took 3 bases from V and 0 from J, leaving 12 bases between them. CDR3: CASSFRQTVAKNIQYF. Written as DNA, the CDR3 is TGTGCCAGCAGTTTTCGACAGACTGTAGCCAAAAACATTCAGTACTTC.

This clonotype was observed at least ten times. This chain uses TRBV14 with TRBJ2-1; 7 bases align to TRBD1. The CDR3 covers 13 residues. V lost 2 bases and J lost 6; bases outside the gene matches: 1. Germline lookup yields CDR1 SGHDN and CDR2 FVKESK. In DNA form, the CDR3 reads TGTGCCAGCAGCCAAAACAGGGGCAATGAGCAGTTCTTC. Translating gives CASSQNRGNEQFF. The complete variable domain, with remaining parts taken from reference TRBV14 and TRBJ2-1, reads EAGVTQFPSHSVIEKGQTVTLRCDPISGHDNLYWYRRVMGKEIKFLLHFVKESKQDESGMPNNRFLAERTGGTYSTLKVQPAELEDSGVYFCASSQNRGNEQFFGPGTRLTVL.

This clonotype was observed a handful of times. The gene calls are TRBV3-1 and TRBJ2-5; D is perhaps TRBD1 (6 bases). Germline lookup yields CDR1 LGHDT and CDR2 YNNKEL (reference sequence). Trimming stripped 0 bases from V and 5 bases from J, with 13 bases between. CDR3 length equals 15 residues. CDR3 region: CASSQDPRGWETQYF. CDR3 DNA: TGTGCCAGCAGCCAAGATCCCAGGGGATGGGAGACCCAGTACTTC.

V and J are TRBV20-1 and TRBJ2-5; no firm D call. Germline V gives CDR1 DFQATT, CDR2 SNEGSKA (reference sequence). CDR3 length equals 12 residues. V was clipped by 6 bases and J by 5 bases, with 13 bases between them. CDR3 residues: CSATGTGETQYF. The CDR3 region has the DNA TGCAGTGCCACCGGCACCGGGGAGACCCAGTACTTC.

The chain carries TRBV15 and TRBJ1-2; no firm D call. The V end was cut by 1 base, the J end by 8 bases, with 11 bases between. CDR1 and CDR2 (germline): LNHNV, YYDKDF (reference sequence). The length of the CDR3 is 13 residues. The CDR3 reads CATSRVGLGGYTF. DNA for the CDR3: TGTGCCACCAGCAGAGTCGGCCTTGGGGGCTACACCTTC.

This clonotype was detected only a few times. The chain recombines TRBV29-1 with TRBJ2-7, with 7 positions matching TRBD2. CDR1 is SQVTM, CDR2 ANQGSEA, per germline. CDR3 length: 13 amino acids. The J segment lost 3 bases and the V segment lost 7 bases, leaving 9 bases of the junction unmatched. CDR3 sequence (DNA): TGCAGCGCTCTTAAGGCTAGCGGCTACGAGCAGTACTTC. It yields the protein CSALKASGYEQYF.

V usage is TRBV3-1 and J usage is TRBJ1-1; 11 positions agree with TRBD1. The CDR3 covers 15 residues. Germline-derived CDR1 and CDR2 are LGHDT and YNNKEL (reference sequence). V was clipped by 8 bases and J by 0 bases; unmatched bases: 5. The CDR3 reads CASSWTGGLNTEAFF. The CDR3 nucleotides read TGTGCCAGCTCGTGGACAGGGGGCTTGAACACTGAAGCTTTCTTT. Looking up the rest from reference TRBV3-1 and TRBJ1-1 gives the full variable domain: DTAVSQTPKYLVTQMGNDKSIKCEQNLGHDTMYWYKQDSKKFLKIMFSYNNKELIINETVPNRFSPKSPDKAHLNLHINSLELGDSAVYFCASSWTGGLNTEAFFGQGTRLTVV.

In its sample, this clonotype was seen a few times. The rearrangement links TRBV12-3 or TRBV12-4 to TRBJ2-5, with D possibly being TRBD1 or TRBD2 (5 bases each). Between the trimmed V and J ends, which lost 5 bases and 3 bases, there was a span of 10 bases. There are 13 residues in the CDR3. This CDR3 is CASSRDGKETQYF. CDR3 DNA sequence: TGTGCCAGCAGTCGGGACGGCAAAGAGACCCAGTACTTC.

V usage is TRBV15 and J usage is TRBJ2-3, with TRBD2 as a possible D gene (6 bases). CDR3 length: 14 amino acids. Germline V gives CDR1 LNHNV, CDR2 YYDKDF (reference sequence). Deletions cut 5 bases from V and 4 bases from J, with 13 bases between. CDR3 sequence reads: CATSLGLSADTQYF. CDR3 DNA: TGTGCCACCAGCCTAGGACTAAGCGCAGATACGCAGTATTTT.

The rearrangement links TRBV19 to TRBJ2-4; 10 bases agree with TRBD1. Germline loops: CDR1 LNHDA, CDR2 SQIVND (reference sequence). CDR3 size: 19 residues. V was pared by 1 base and J by 1 base, with 10 bases of the junction left unmatched. The DNA of the CDR3 is TGTGCCAGTAGTATAGCGCCCGGACAGGGGGTATTCGCCAAAAACATTCAGTACTTC. It encodes CASSIAPGQGVFAKNIQYF. Based on the CDR3 plus reference TRBV19 and TRBJ2-4, the full variable domain is DGGITQSPKYLFRKEGQNVTLSCEQNLNHDAMYWYRQDPGQGLRLIYYSQIVNDFQKGDIAEGYSVSREKKESFPLTVTSAQKNPTAFYLCASSIAPGQGVFAKNIQYFGAGTRLSVL.

The chain couples TRBV12-3 or TRBV12-4 to TRBJ2-7, with TRBD2 matching 7 bases. The V segment lost 7 bases and the J segment 0 bases; nucleotides outside the gene matches: 6. The CDR3 sequence is 14 residues long. The CDR3 is CASTYGGGSYEQYF. CDR3 coding DNA: TGTGCCAGCACCTACGGCGGGGGCTCCTACGAGCAGTACTTC.

This clonotype was observed a few times. The rearrangement joins TRBV4-3 to TRBJ2-1, with 15 bases fitting TRBD2. Germline CDR1 and CDR2: LGHNA and YSLEER. CDR3 length equals 18 residues. Unmatched junction bases numbered 4, after V lost 0 bases and J lost 4 bases. The CDR3 region is CASSQDGTSGRIYNEQFF. CDR3 bases: TGCGCCAGCAGCCAAGACGGGACTAGCGGGAGGATATACAATGAGCAGTTCTTC.

This chain links TRBV6-1 with TRBJ2-2; 10 bases are a match to TRBD2. V was pared by 6 bases and J by 1 base, with 2 bases of the junction left unmatched. This CDR3 comprises 15 residues. In germline, CDR1 is MNHNS, CDR2 SASEGT. The CDR3 DNA sequence: TGTGCCAGCAGGCCTAGCGGGGGGAACACCGGGGAGCTGTTTTTT. Encoded protein: CASRPSGGNTGELFF.

V is TRBV4-3 and J is TRBJ2-4; D not certain. V was cut by 0 bases and J by 13 bases, with 4 bases left in between. This CDR3 is 10 amino acids long. The V gene's germline CDR1 is LGHNA and CDR2 YSLEER. CDR3 sequence (DNA): TGCGCCAGCAGCCAAGAAGCACAGTACTTC. This translates into CASSQEAQYF.

This clonotype was detected a few times. The rearrangement uses TRBV4-2 and TRBJ1-1; a possible D gene is TRBD1 (6 bases). The CDR3 has 15 residues. Trimming cost V 3 bases and J 1 base, with 12 bases left between them. Germline lookup yields CDR1 LGHNA and CDR2 YNFKEQ. The CDR3 sequence: CASSQAMGANTEAFF. For the CDR3, the DNA is TGTGCCAGCAGCCAGGCCATGGGGGCGAACACTGAAGCTTTCTTT.

This clonotype turned up a few times. This chain connects TRBV12-3 or TRBV12-4 to TRBJ2-1, with TRBD2 as a possible D gene (6 bases). The length of the CDR3 is 13 residues. Trimming removed 2 bases from V and 12 bases from J, with 14 bases in between. As DNA, the CDR3 is TGTGCCAGCAGTTTAAGCCAGGACGGGAGGCAGTTCTTC. This translates into CASSLSQDGRQFF.